The 18 T cell receptor beta chains reported below all come from one sample, sequenced in a study of blood T cell repertoires in COVID-19 (TCRdb year 2020). Library prep was done by the immunoSEQ multiplex PCR assay. Imported from immuneACCESS, the table was reduced by TCRdb to in-frame sequences with V and J called. These copies leave out some clones; in studies compared against another copy, an unresolved V gene accounts for under half, and the cause of the remainder is not known. For this sample there are about 430,000 clones; approximately 90% appear just once. The ten largest clones add up to 0.65% to 1% of the sample. The sample was peripheral blood. These receptor sequences come from a man younger than 35 with COVID-19, enrolled during active disease.

This rearrangement joins TRBV2 to TRBJ2-2, with 11 bases matching TRBD2. Germline CDR1 is SNHLY and CDR2 is FYNNEI. V was clipped by 3 bases and J by 1 base; unmatched bases: 1. The length of the CDR3 is 16 residues. The CDR3 sequence: CASSETSGVNTGELFF. The CDR3 bases are TGTGCCAGCAGTGAGACTAGCGGGGTGAACACCGGGGAGCTGTTTTTT.

The chain links TRBV5-4 to TRBJ1-5; TRBD1 is a possible D gene (5 bases). Germline values: CDR1 SGHNT, CDR2 YYREEE (reference sequence). The CDR3 length is 13 residues. V was cut by 4 bases and J by 5 bases, with 10 bases left in between. Written as DNA, the CDR3 is TGTGCCAGCAGCATAGACAGAGATCAGCCCCAGCATTTT. Its protein is CASSIDRDQPQHF.

The V call is TRBV19, the J call TRBJ2-1; 7 positions agree with TRBD1. With V trimmed by 7 bases and J by 6 bases, 9 bases remained unmatched. Germline V gene data show CDR1 as LNHDA and CDR2 as SQIVND (reference sequence). The CDR3 covers 14 residues. CDR3 bases: TGTGCCAGTACCGAGACAGGGCCTAGCAATGAGCAGTTCTTC. Encoded protein: CASTETGPSNEQFF.

The rearrangement joins TRBV5-1 to TRBJ2-7; tentative D call: TRBD2 (6 bases). V gave up 0 bases and J gave up 2 bases, with 12 bases separating them. CDR1 is SGHRS, CDR2 YFSETQ, per germline. The CDR3 consists of 15 residues. Written as DNA, the CDR3 is TGCGCCAGCAGCTTGGTGAGCGGGCCAACCTACGAGCAGTACTTC. This encodes CASSLVSGPTYEQYF.

The chain recombines TRBV5-5 with TRBJ2-3; 7 bases are shared with TRBD2. CDR3 length: 15 amino acids. The germline V gene has CDR1 SGHKS and CDR2 YYEKEE (reference sequence). Trimming removed 4 bases from V and 3 bases from J; junction bases left unmatched: 8. CDR3 DNA: TGTGCCAGCAGCGCCCAGGGCGGGAGTACAGATACGCAGTATTTT. Its protein is CASSAQGGSTDTQYF.

This sequence joins TRBV3-1 (or the pseudogene TRBV3-2) and TRBJ2-7; the D is unclear. V was trimmed by 3 bases and J by 5 bases, leaving 8 bases between them. The CDR3 totals 12 residues. The V gene's germline CDR1 is LGHDT and CDR2 YNNKEL (reference sequence). The CDR3 is CASSHNGDEQYF. The CDR3 region has the DNA TGTGCCAGCAGCCATAATGGAGACGAGCAGTACTTC.

This clone was seen only once. The rearrangement links TRBV13 to TRBJ1-5; perhaps TRBD1 as D (5 bases). CDR1 and CDR2 from the germline V gene are PRHDT and FYEKMQ (reference sequence). This CDR3 spans 13 amino acids. V lost 5 bases, J lost 3 bases, and 8 bases lay in between. CDR3 sequence reads: CASSQGVNQPQHF. The CDR3 DNA follows: TGTGCCAGCAGCCAGGGCGTCAATCAGCCCCAGCATTTT.

The chain employs TRBV2 and TRBJ1-2; 9 bases are a match to TRBD1. Germline CDR1 reads SNHLY; CDR2 reads FYNNEI. The CDR3 has 16 residues. The V segment lost 2 bases and the J segment 6 bases; nucleotides outside the gene matches: 10. Here the CDR3 reads CASSELIGTGSNGYTF. The CDR3 region has the DNA TGTGCCAGCAGTGAATTAATAGGGACAGGGAGTAATGGCTACACCTTC.

As to this clone: A read error may account for a junction end that differs from germline. J is TRBJ1-5 and V is TRBV6-1, with 10 bases fitting TRBD1. The CDR3 contains 15 residues. The germline gives CDR1 MNHNS, CDR2 SASEGT. CDR3 nucleotides: TGTGCCAGCAGTAAAGCCGGGACAGGGGCTCAGCCCCAGCATTTT. Residues: CASSKAGTGAQPQHF.

J is TRBJ2-2 and V is TRBV27, with 9 bases aligning to TRBD2. The CDR3 covers 16 residues. Germline CDR1 is MNHEY and CDR2 is SMNVEV (reference sequence). Losses at the gene ends were 3 bases for V and 4 bases for J; bases not matched to a gene: 6. The chain's CDR3 is CASSLLLAGSTGELFF. CDR3 sequence (DNA): TGTGCCAGCAGTTTGCTGCTAGCGGGATCCACCGGGGAGCTGTTTTTT.

The chain uses TRBV30 and TRBJ2-7, with D possibly TRBD1 on 6 matching bases. CDR3 size: 13 residues. Per germline, CDR1 GTSNPN and CDR2 SVGIG (reference sequence). Deletions cut 3 bases from V and 4 bases from J, with 13 bases between. In nucleotides, the CDR3 is TGTGCCTGGAGCCCAGGGGCCGGGTACGAGCAGTACTTC. Its protein product is CAWSPGAGYEQYF.

The V call is TRBV11-2, the J call TRBJ2-3; 13 bases agree with TRBD2. The CDR3 is made up of 16 amino acids. The trim removed 4 bases at V and 0 bases at J, leaving 1 base unmatched. Germline V gives CDR1 SGHAT, CDR2 FQNNGV. The CDR3 reads CASSWTSGGSTDTQYF. The CDR3 DNA follows: TGTGCCAGCAGCTGGACTAGCGGGGGAAGCACAGATACGCAGTATTTT.

The chain couples TRBV5-1 to TRBJ2-7; maybe TRBD2 (6 bases). This CDR3 region has 15 residues. Germline CDR1 SGHRS, CDR2 YFSETQ. V dropped 4 bases and J dropped 6 bases, with 20 bases sitting between them. The CDR3 loop reads CASSLGGEIPTEQYF. Written as DNA, the CDR3 is TGCGCCAGCAGCCTGGGCGGGGAGATCCCTACCGAGCAGTACTTC.

The chain joins TRBV30 to TRBJ2-2; 8 nucleotides agree with TRBD2. The germline CDR1 and CDR2 sequences are GTSNPN and SVGIG (reference sequence). After removal of 4 bases from V and 6 bases from J, the junction contained 10 bases not matched to a gene. CDR3 size: 15 residues. The CDR3 reads CAWKVRGRRPGELFF. DNA for the CDR3: TGTGCCTGGAAAGTCCGCGGGAGGAGGCCCGGGGAGCTGTTTTTT.

This chain uses TRBV20-1 with TRBJ2-3, with no clear D. The V gene lost 3 bases and the J gene lost 0 bases, with 7 bases spanning the gap. The length of the CDR3 is 13 residues. Germline CDR1 is DFQATT and CDR2 is SNEGSKA (reference sequence). CDR3 nucleotide sequence: TGCAGTGCTAGTTTATTCAGCACAGATACGCAGTATTTT. Translation gives CSASLFSTDTQYF.

V gene TRBV2 combines with J gene TRBJ1-5; D ambiguous. V lost 10 bases and J 0 bases, leaving 10 bases between the germline ends. The CDR3 loop spans 13 amino acids. The V gene's germline CDR1 is SNHLY and CDR2 FYNNEI. The CDR3 region has the DNA TGTGCCATAGGACGGGATAGCAATCAGCCCCAGCATTTT. It codes for CAIGRDSNQPQHF.

The chain joins TRBV28 to TRBJ2-3, with 10 nucleotides matching TRBD1. V gave up 8 bases and J gave up 5 bases; unmatched junction bases: 10. The germline CDR1 and CDR2 sequences are MDHEN and SYDVKM. CDR3 length: 15 amino acids. The CDR3 loop reads CASGPPGQGRDTQYF. The CDR3 DNA reads as TGTGCCAGCGGGCCTCCGGGACAGGGGCGAGATACGCAGTATTTT.

This clone came up once. The V gene is TRBV27, the J gene TRBJ1-4, with D unresolved. CDR1 and CDR2 (germline): MNHEY, SMNVEV (reference sequence). Trimming removed 8 bases from V and 4 bases from J, with 17 bases in between. The length of the CDR3 is 15 residues. The chain's CDR3 is CASQRWMGDNEKLFF. The CDR3 DNA follows: TGTGCCAGCCAACGATGGATGGGAGATAATGAAAAACTGTTTTTT. The full variable domain, in which reference TRBV27 and TRBJ1-4 provide the parts outside the CDR3, is EAQVTQNPRYLITVTGKKLTVTCSQNMNHEYMSWYRQDPGLGLRQIYYSMNVEVTDKGDVPEGYKVSRKEKRNFPLILESPSPNQTSLYFCASQRWMGDNEKLFFGSGTQLSVL.